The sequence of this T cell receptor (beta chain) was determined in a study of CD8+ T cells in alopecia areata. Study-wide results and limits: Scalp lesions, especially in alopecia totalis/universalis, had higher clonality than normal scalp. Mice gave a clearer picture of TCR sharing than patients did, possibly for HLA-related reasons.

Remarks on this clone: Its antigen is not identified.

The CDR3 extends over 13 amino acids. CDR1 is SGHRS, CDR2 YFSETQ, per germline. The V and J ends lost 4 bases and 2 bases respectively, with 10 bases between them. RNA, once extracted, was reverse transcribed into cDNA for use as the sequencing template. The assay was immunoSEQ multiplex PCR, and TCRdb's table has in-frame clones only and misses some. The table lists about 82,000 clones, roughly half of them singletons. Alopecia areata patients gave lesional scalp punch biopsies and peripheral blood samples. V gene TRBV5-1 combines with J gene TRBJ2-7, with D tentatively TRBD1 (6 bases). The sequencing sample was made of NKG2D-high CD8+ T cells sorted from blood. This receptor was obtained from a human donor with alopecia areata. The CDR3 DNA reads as TGCGCCAGCAGCGGGGACACAACCTACGAGCAGTACTTC. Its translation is CASSGDTTYEQYF.